Listed here are 21 T cell receptor beta chains from one sample, sequenced in a study of blood T cell repertoires in COVID-19. The repertoire was sequenced with immunoSEQ multiplex PCR; TCRdb's copy has only in-frame clones and lacks some. The sample holds 85,000 to 100,000 clones, 86% seen once. Sample: peripheral blood. The receptor set was obtained from a woman aged 55-70 years in a cohort sampled during active or convalescent COVID-19.

This clone was counted a few times. This sequence joins TRBV5-1 and TRBJ1-3; weak D call: TRBD1 (5 bases). The CDR3 has 18 amino acids. Germline assignment: CDR1 SGHRS and CDR2 YFSETQ. V lost 0 bases to trimming and J lost 3 bases, with 19 bases between them. This CDR3 reads CASSLGTPAQGGGNTIYF. The DNA of the CDR3 is TGCGCCAGCAGCTTGGGGACACCGGCACAAGGCGGTGGAAACACCATATATTTT.

This clone came up once. The chain recombines TRBV15 with TRBJ2-7; tentatively, D is TRBD1 (5 bases). Germline CDR1 reads LNHNV; CDR2 reads YYDKDF (reference sequence). Trimming took 3 bases from V and 6 from J, leaving 24 bases between them. The CDR3 covers 17 residues. CDR3 residues: CATSRPPGRSSRGEQYF. CDR3 DNA: TGTGCCACCAGCAGGCCTCCGGGCCGCTCATCTAGGGGCGAGCAGTACTTC. The variable domain in full, completed from reference TRBV15 and TRBJ2-7, reads DAMVIQNPRYQVTQFGKPVTLSCSQTLNHNVMYWYQQKSSQAPKLLFHYYDKDFNNEADTPDNFQSRRPNTSFCFLDIRSPGLGDTAMYLCATSRPPGRSSRGEQYFGPGTRLTVT.

The chain joins TRBV5-1 to TRBJ1-4; TRBD1 matches at 8 bases. V dropped 4 bases and J dropped 4; count of bases not matched to a gene: 6. The germline gives CDR1 SGHRS, CDR2 YFSETQ. CDR3 length equals 15 residues. CDR3 bases: TGCGCCAGCAGCATCGGACAGGGACTTAATGAAAAACTGTTTTTT. It encodes CASSIGQGLNEKLFF.

The rearrangement links TRBV5-8 to TRBJ2-3; D perhaps matches TRBD2 (7 bases). The CDR3 covers 16 residues. The V end was cut by 6 bases, the J end by 0 bases, with 17 bases between. CDR1 is SGHTS, CDR2 YDEGEE, per germline. Here the CDR3 reads CASIRGADPSTDTQYF. CDR3 bases: TGTGCCAGCATCCGGGGGGCTGACCCTAGCACAGATACGCAGTATTTT.

This chain uses TRBV2 with TRBJ1-2; the D gene is possibly TRBD1 (6 bases). CDR1 SNHLY and CDR2 FYNNEI come from the germline V gene. This CDR3 is 14 amino acids long. V was clipped by 7 bases and J by 4 bases, with 16 bases between them. CDR3 sequence (DNA): TGTGCCAGCACCGTCTCCAGGGGCGGCTATGGCTACACCTTC. It yields the protein CASTVSRGGYGYTF.

The rearrangement joins TRBV5-5 to TRBJ2-7; possible D gene TRBD1, 5 bases. Per the germline V gene, CDR1 is SGHKS and CDR2 is YYEKEE (reference sequence). V was cut by 1 base and J by 2 bases, with 13 bases left in between. CDR3 length: 15 amino acids. The CDR3 sequence: CASSLYRGKAYEQYF. CDR3 nucleotide sequence: TGTGCCAGCAGCTTGTATAGGGGCAAGGCCTACGAGCAGTACTTC.

The chain employs TRBV6-5 and TRBJ1-5; the match to TRBD1 covers 7 bases. The CDR3 has 14 residues. Germline assignment: CDR1 MNHEY and CDR2 SVGAGI. With 6 bases clipped from V and 3 bases from J, the junction kept 5 bases outside the gene matches. In DNA form, the CDR3 reads TGTGCCAGCAGACAACAGGGGCCCAATCAGCCCCAGCATTTT. It yields the protein CASRQQGPNQPQHF.

This chain uses TRBV9 with TRBJ2-2, with TRBD2 matching 7 bases. After removal of 0 bases from V and 0 bases from J, the junction contained 5 bases not matched to a gene. Germline loops: CDR1 SGDLS, CDR2 YYNGEE. The CDR3 is made up of 17 amino acids. The CDR3 DNA reads TGTGCCAGCAGCGTAGCTCGGAGCGGGACGAACACCGGGGAGCTGTTTTTT. This translates into CASSVARSGTNTGELFF.

The CDR3 region has the DNA TGTGCCACCAGTGATTCGGGGACTAGCGGGGGTCACTACAATGAGCAGTTCTTC. It translates to CATSDSGTSGGHYNEQFF. The chain is built from TRBV24-1 and TRBJ2-1; 14 bases are a match to TRBD2. The V and J ends lost 2 bases and 3 bases, in that order; junction bases with no gene match: 5. Germline CDR1 reads KGHDR; CDR2 reads SFDVKD. The CDR3 length is 18 residues.

The gene calls are TRBV18 and TRBJ2-5; TRBD1 matches at 11 bases. The CDR3 extends over 16 amino acids. Losses at the gene ends were 4 bases for V and 4 bases for J; bases not matched to a gene: 8. CDR1 KGHSH and CDR2 LQKENI come from the germline V gene. CDR3 nucleotide sequence: TGTGCCAGCTCACGGAACCGGGACAGGGGGGGAGAGACCCAGTACTTC. Translation gives CASSRNRDRGGETQYF.

The chain combines TRBV5-4 with TRBJ2-4; D is uncertain. With 0 bases removed from V and 2 bases from J, the gap between germline ends came to 9 bases. This CDR3 is 15 amino acids long. Germline V gene data show CDR1 as SGHNT and CDR2 as YYREEE (reference sequence). The CDR3 spells CASSLGVPTKNIQYF. The CDR3 coding sequence is TGTGCCAGCAGCTTGGGAGTTCCAACCAAAAACATTCAGTACTTC.

This clone was detected only a few times. The V and J genes are TRBV28 and TRBJ1-4, with D possibly TRBD1 on 5 matching bases. The V end lost 1 base, the J end lost 7 bases, and 13 bases lay between the germline ends. The CDR3 consists of 15 residues. CDR1 is MDHEN and CDR2 is SYDVKM in the germline V gene. The CDR3 here is CASSLFPTRGEKLFF. CDR3 sequence (DNA): TGTGCCAGCAGTTTATTTCCAACAAGGGGTGAAAAACTGTTTTTT.

The V call is TRBV7-9, the J call TRBJ2-2, with TRBD1 identical over 9 bases. The germline gives CDR1 SEHNR, CDR2 FQNEAQ (reference sequence). With 7 bases clipped from V and 4 bases from J, the junction kept 7 bases outside the gene matches. The CDR3 loop spans 15 amino acids. The chain's CDR3 is CASTLTGGATGELFF. CDR3 coding DNA: TGTGCCAGCACCCTTACAGGGGGCGCCACCGGGGAGCTGTTTTTT.

The chain uses TRBV5-3 and TRBJ1-2; D is uncertain. TRBV5-3 is given ORF status, its function remaining uncertain. The CDR3 has 11 amino acids. The germline V and J ends were trimmed by 4 bases and 2 bases, with 3 bases remaining between them. The DNA of the CDR3 is TGTGCCAGAAGCCGGAACTATGGCTACACCTTC. This codes for CARSRNYGYTF.

This rearrangement joins TRBV5-1 to TRBJ1-4; 8 bases map to TRBD1. With 4 bases clipped from V and 8 bases from J, the junction kept 13 bases outside the gene matches. Germline V gene lookup returns CDR1 SGHRS and CDR2 YFSETQ. The CDR3 sequence is 16 residues long. CDR3 sequence reads: CASSTGQGRTGEKLFF. The CDR3 bases are TGCGCCAGCAGCACAGGACAGGGAAGGACCGGCGAAAAACTGTTTTTT.

CDR3 coding DNA: TGTGCCAGCAGTTTATTTGAGAGCACCGGGGAGCTGTTTTTT. It specifies CASSLFESTGELFF. The chain is built from TRBV27 and TRBJ2-2; D unresolved. The germline V gene has CDR1 MNHEY and CDR2 SMNVEV (reference sequence). This CDR3 region has 14 residues. V lost 1 base and J lost 4, with 7 bases in between.

About this clone: This sample includes further DNA sequences coding for the same CDR3. The CDR3 DNA reads TGTGCCAGCAGCGTAGGACAGGGCAATCAGCCCCAGCATTTT. It translates to CASSVGQGNQPQHF. The gene calls are TRBV9 and TRBJ1-5; possible D gene TRBD1, 6 bases. Germline CDR1 SGDLS, CDR2 YYNGEE. The CDR3 totals 14 residues. Trimming cost V 0 bases and J 2 bases, with 6 bases left between them.

The chain is built from TRBV2 and TRBJ1-2; a possible D gene is TRBD1 (6 bases). CDR1 is SNHLY, CDR2 FYNNEI, per germline. V was pared by 1 base and J by 2 bases, with 14 bases between. CDR3 length: 16 amino acids. The CDR3: CASSEGGGTGNYGYTF. The CDR3 DNA reads TGTGCCAGCAGTGAAGGAGGGGGAACAGGGAACTATGGCTACACCTTC.

On this clone: A junction boundary mismatches the germline segment, possibly from a read error. The chain combines TRBV25-1 with TRBJ1-2; D is perhaps TRBD1 (5 bases). Germline V gene sequence: CDR1 MGHDK, CDR2 SYGVNS. CDR3 size: 14 residues. CDR3 sequence (DNA): TGTGCCAGCACTGAAGGGGACTACAGTCGGGGCTACACCTTC. This encodes CASTEGDYSRGYTF.

The chain has TRBV9 and TRBJ1-5; D is undetermined. This CDR3 has 15 residues. CDR1 is SGDLS, CDR2 YYNGEE, per germline. Deletions cut 0 bases from V and 1 base from J, with 8 bases between. The CDR3 here is CASSVAGSSNQPQHF. Here the CDR3 DNA reads TGTGCCAGCAGCGTAGCGGGATCAAGCAATCAGCCCCAGCATTTT. The complete variable domain, with remaining parts taken from reference TRBV9 and TRBJ1-5, reads DSGVTQTPKHLITATGQRVTLRCSPRSGDLSVYWYQQSLDQGLQFLIQYYNGEERAKGNILERFSAQQFPDLHSELNLSSLELGDSALYFCASSVAGSSNQPQHFGDGTRLSIL.

The chain uses TRBV5-6 and TRBJ1-5; D remains ambiguous. Germline lookup yields CDR1 SGHDT and CDR2 YYEEEE. The CDR3 has 15 amino acids. Trimming left V 1 base short and J 2 bases short, with 10 bases between. The CDR3 loop reads CASSLWLTGNQPQHF. CDR3 coding DNA: TGTGCCAGCAGCTTGTGGCTCACCGGCAATCAGCCCCAGCATTTT.